This entry lists 8 T cell receptor beta chains sequenced from one sample in a study of blood T cell repertoires in COVID-19. Sequencing was performed with immunoSEQ multiplex PCR; in TCRdb, only in-frame clones are kept and a portion is missing. Here the sample spans over 300,000 clones, 65% to 90% being singletons. Sequencing was performed on peripheral blood. These receptors were collected from a human donor in a cohort sampled during active COVID-19.

The chain carries TRBV7-9 and TRBJ1-3; D unresolved. Per the germline V gene, CDR1 is SEHNR and CDR2 is FQNEAQ (reference sequence). Trimming cost V 3 bases and J 0 bases, with 15 bases left between them. The CDR3 contains 17 residues. Here the CDR3 DNA reads TGTGCCAGCAGCTTGAAATCGGGGTTTGGCTCTGGAAACACCATATATTTT. It is translated as CASSLKSGFGSGNTIYF.

The chain joins TRBV4-2 to TRBJ2-1, with TRBD2 matching 9 bases. The CDR3 has 16 residues. CDR1 LGHNA and CDR2 YNFKEQ come from the germline V gene. The junction had 5 bases not matched to a gene; V was cut back by 0 bases and J by 5 bases. The CDR3 reads CASSQDGGGAHNEQFF. CDR3 DNA sequence: TGTGCCAGCAGCCAAGATGGCGGGGGGGCCCACAATGAGCAGTTCTTC.

V is TRBV7-9 and J is TRBJ2-2, with 7 bases identical to TRBD1. CDR3 size: 14 residues. With V trimmed by 3 bases and J by 3 bases, 1 base remained unmatched. CDR1 is SEHNR, CDR2 FQNEAQ, per germline (reference sequence). The CDR3 bases are TGTGCCAGCAGCTTTACAGGGGACACCGGGGAGCTGTTTTTT. Protein sequence: CASSFTGDTGELFF.

The chain uses TRBV30 and TRBJ1-2; the D gene is possibly TRBD1 (6 bases). Trimming left V 0 bases short and J 5 bases short, with 10 bases between. Per germline, CDR1 GTSNPN and CDR2 SVGIG (reference sequence). CDR3 length equals 13 residues. CDR3 bases: TGTGCCTGGAGTGTAGGGGGTGGGTATGGCTACACCTTC. Its protein product is CAWSVGGGYGYTF.

The chain links TRBV6-1 to TRBJ2-7; 9 nucleotides align to TRBD1. Looked up from germline, CDR1 is MNHNS and CDR2 is SASEGT. The CDR3 has 15 residues. V shed 2 bases, J shed 4 bases, and the junction held 6 bases outside the gene matches. The CDR3 protein is CASSEQGTGPYEQYF. The CDR3 coding sequence is TGTGCCAGCAGTGAACAGGGGACAGGGCCTTACGAGCAGTACTTC.

This clone is a singleton in its sample. The chain carries TRBV7-9 and TRBJ2-1; 10 bases are a match to TRBD1. With V trimmed by 7 bases and J by 8 bases, 11 bases remained unmatched. This CDR3 region has 15 residues. Germline V CDR1 and CDR2: SEHNR, FQNEAQ (reference sequence). CDR3 sequence (DNA): TGTGCCAGCAACGGAGGGGGACAGGGGATCGATGAGCAGTTCTTC. Translation gives CASNGGGQGIDEQFF.

The chain carries TRBV5-8 and TRBJ2-7; 12 bases line up with TRBD1. The CDR3 consists of 16 residues. J gave up 6 bases and V 5 bases, and 12 bases lay outside the gene matches. Germline V lookup: CDR1 SGHTS, CDR2 YDEGEE. In DNA, the CDR3 is TGTGCCAGCAGGCGGGGGACAGGGGGCGTGCAGGGCGAGCAGTACTTC. This gives the protein CASRRGTGGVQGEQYF.

This clone was seen just once. The chain links TRBV11-2 to TRBJ2-7, with D maybe TRBD1 (6 bases). V lost 0 bases, J lost 5 bases, and 8 bases lay in between. CDR3 length: 13 residues. Germline V lookup: CDR1 SGHAT, CDR2 FQNNGV. The CDR3 region is CASSLDAGDEQYF. CDR3 DNA: TGTGCCAGCAGCTTAGACGCAGGGGACGAGCAGTACTTC.